This T cell receptor (beta chain) was retrieved from a study of T-cell memory formation after mild COVID-19. Germline lookup yields CDR1 DFQATT and CDR2 SNEGSKA (reference sequence). The CDR3 length is 14 residues. V dropped 2 bases and J dropped 7 bases, with 17 bases sitting between them. TCRdb analysed the 5' RACE reads with MiXCR anew, one entry per CDR3 protein. The sample includes about 430,000 distinct CDR3 sequences, 15% to 20% seen only once; the top ten take roughly 21%. This clonotype was counted between two and nine times. Sequencing was carried out using PBMCs or a T cell subset sorted from them (not recorded which). The sequence was obtained from a man aged 18 to 30 who had mild COVID-19 (a few samples of this study predate the infection). Cell type and time point are not known. This chain joins TRBV20-1 and TRBJ1-2; TRBD1 might be the D (5 bases). CDR3 sequence (DNA): TGCAGTGCTAGACCCCGGGGGGAATTAGGTGGCTACACCTTC. Its translation: CSARPRGELGGYTF.